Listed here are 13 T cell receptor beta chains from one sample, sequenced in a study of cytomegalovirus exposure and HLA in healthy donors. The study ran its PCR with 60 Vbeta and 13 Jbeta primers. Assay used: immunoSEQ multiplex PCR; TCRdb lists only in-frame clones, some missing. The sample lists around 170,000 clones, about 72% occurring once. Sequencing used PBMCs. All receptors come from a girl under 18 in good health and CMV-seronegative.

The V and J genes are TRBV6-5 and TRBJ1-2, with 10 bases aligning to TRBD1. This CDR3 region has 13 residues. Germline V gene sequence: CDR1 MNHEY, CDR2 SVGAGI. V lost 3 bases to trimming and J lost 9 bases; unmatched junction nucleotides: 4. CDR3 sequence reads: CASSYRDRGRYTF. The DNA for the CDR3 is TGTGCCAGCAGTTATCGGGACAGGGGCCGCTACACCTTC.

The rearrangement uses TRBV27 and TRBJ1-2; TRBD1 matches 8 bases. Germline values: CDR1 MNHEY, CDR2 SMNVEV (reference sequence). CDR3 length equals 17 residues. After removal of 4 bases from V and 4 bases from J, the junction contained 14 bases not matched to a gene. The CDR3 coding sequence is TGTGCCAGCAGTTCGCCTGCCCGGGCAGGGGGCGTCTATGGCTACACCTTC. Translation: CASSSPARAGGVYGYTF.

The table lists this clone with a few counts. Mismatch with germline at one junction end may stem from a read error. The CDR3: CASSLEPGTLYEQYF. The DNA of the CDR3 is TGTGCTAGCAGCTTAGAGCCAGGTACCCTCTACGAGCAGTACTTC. V is TRBV7-7 and J is TRBJ2-7; D is ambiguous. CDR1 and CDR2 (germline): SSHAT, FNYEAQ (reference sequence). The CDR3 sequence is 15 residues long. Based on the CDR3 plus reference TRBV7-7 and TRBJ2-7, the full variable domain is GAGVSQSPRYKVTKRGQDVTLRCDPISSHATLYWYQQALGQGPEFLTYFNYEAQPDKSGLPSDRFSAERPEGSISTLTIQRTEQRDSAMYRCASSLEPGTLYEQYFGPGTRLTVT.

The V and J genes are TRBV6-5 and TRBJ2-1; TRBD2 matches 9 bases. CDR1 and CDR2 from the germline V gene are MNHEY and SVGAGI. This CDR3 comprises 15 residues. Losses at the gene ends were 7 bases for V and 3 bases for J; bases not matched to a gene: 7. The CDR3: CASTIAGGLYNEQFF. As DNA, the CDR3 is TGTGCCAGCACGATCGCGGGGGGGCTCTACAATGAGCAGTTCTTC.

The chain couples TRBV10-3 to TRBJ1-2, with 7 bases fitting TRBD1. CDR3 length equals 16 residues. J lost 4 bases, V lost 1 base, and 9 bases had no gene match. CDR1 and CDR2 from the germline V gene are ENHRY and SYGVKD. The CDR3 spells CAISELETGPSYGYTF. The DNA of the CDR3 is TGTGCCATCAGTGAGTTGGAGACAGGGCCCAGCTATGGCTACACCTTC.

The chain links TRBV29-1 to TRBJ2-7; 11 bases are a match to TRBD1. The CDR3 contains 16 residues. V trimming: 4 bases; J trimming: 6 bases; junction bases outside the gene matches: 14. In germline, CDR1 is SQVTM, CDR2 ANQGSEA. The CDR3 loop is CSVGPGTGGFLTEQYF. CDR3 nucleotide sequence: TGCAGCGTTGGCCCCGGGACAGGGGGGTTTCTTACCGAGCAGTACTTC.

The CDR3 region is CSAPGQTYNEQFF. In nucleotides, the CDR3 is TGCAGCGCGCCGGGACAAACCTACAATGAGCAGTTCTTC. This sequence joins TRBV29-1 and TRBJ2-1, with a possible D match to TRBD1 (6 bases). Trimming stripped 7 bases from V and 2 bases from J, with 12 bases between. Germline V CDR1 and CDR2: SQVTM, ANQGSEA. The CDR3 covers 13 residues.

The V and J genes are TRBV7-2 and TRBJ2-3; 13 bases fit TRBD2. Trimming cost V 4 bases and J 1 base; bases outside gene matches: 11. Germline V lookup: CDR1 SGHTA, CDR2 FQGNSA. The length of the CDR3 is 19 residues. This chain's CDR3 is CASSYAPGLAGHGTDTQYF. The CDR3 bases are TGTGCCAGCAGCTACGCTCCGGGACTAGCGGGGCACGGCACAGATACGCAGTATTTT. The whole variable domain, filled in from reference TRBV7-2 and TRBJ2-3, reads GAGVSQSPSNKVTEKGKDVELRCDPISGHTALYWYRQSLGQGLEFLIYFQGNSAPDKSGLPSDRFSAERTGGSVSTLTIQRTQQEDSAVYLCASSYAPGLAGHGTDTQYFGPGTRLTVL.

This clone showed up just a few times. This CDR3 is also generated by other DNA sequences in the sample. The CDR3 is CASSLQGNQPQHF. The CDR3 DNA reads as TGTGCCAGCAGCTTACAGGGGAATCAGCCCCAGCATTTT. V and J are TRBV5-4 and TRBJ1-5; 7 bases match TRBD1. Unmatched junction bases numbered 0, after V lost 2 bases and J lost 4 bases. CDR1 and CDR2 (germline): SGHNT, YYREEE (reference sequence). This CDR3 has 13 residues.

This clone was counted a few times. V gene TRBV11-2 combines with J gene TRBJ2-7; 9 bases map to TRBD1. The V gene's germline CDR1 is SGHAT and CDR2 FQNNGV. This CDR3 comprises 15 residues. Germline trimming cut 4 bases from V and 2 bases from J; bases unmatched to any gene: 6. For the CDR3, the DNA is TGTGCCAGCAGCTATACAGGGGGCTCCCCCTACGAGCAGTACTTC. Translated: CASSYTGGSPYEQYF.

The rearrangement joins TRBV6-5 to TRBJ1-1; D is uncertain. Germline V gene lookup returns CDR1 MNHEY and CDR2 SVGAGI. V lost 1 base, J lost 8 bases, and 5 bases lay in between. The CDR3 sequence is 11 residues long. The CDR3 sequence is CASSYLGEAFF. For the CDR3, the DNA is TGTGCCAGCAGTTACTTGGGCGAAGCTTTCTTT.

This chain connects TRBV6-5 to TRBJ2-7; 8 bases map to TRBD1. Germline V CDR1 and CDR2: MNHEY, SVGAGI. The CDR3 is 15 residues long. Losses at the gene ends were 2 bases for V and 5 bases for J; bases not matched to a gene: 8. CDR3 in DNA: TGTGCCAGCAGTTACACCGAAACAGGGGGGAACGAGCAGTACTTC. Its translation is CASSYTETGGNEQYF.

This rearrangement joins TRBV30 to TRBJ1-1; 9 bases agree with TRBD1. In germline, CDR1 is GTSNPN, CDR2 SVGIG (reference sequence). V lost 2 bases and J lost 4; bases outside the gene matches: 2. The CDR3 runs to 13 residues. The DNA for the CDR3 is TGTGCCTGGAGTTTGGACAGGGGCACTGAAGCTTTCTTT. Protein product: CAWSLDRGTEAFF.